The 27 T cell receptor beta chains given below trace back to one sample, sequenced in a study of beta chain features in type 1 diabetes. Every isolated RNA sample was fully reverse transcribed, so sequencing captured expressed TCRB transcripts. Profiled with immunoSEQ multiplex PCR; TCRdb holds only in-frame clones, not every one. The sample carries about 350,000 clones, about 19% recorded once. Sequenced: naive CD4+ T cells from blood. The receptors derive from a woman between 18 and 30 years old in good health.

The rearrangement joins TRBV7-3 to TRBJ2-5; 14 bases line up with TRBD2. The V and J ends lost 5 bases and 1 base, in that order; junction bases with no gene match: 3. Germline loops: CDR1 SGHTA, CDR2 FQGTGA. This CDR3 is built from 16 residues. The CDR3 protein is CASSLGLAGGQETQYF. Here the CDR3 DNA reads TGTGCCAGCAGCCTCGGACTAGCGGGGGGCCAAGAGACCCAGTACTTC.

In DNA form, the CDR3 reads TGCGCCAGCAGCCAAGATACCGGGAAAGAGACCCAGTACTTC. The encoded protein is CASSQDTGKETQYF. This rearrangement joins TRBV4-3 to TRBJ2-5; D perhaps matches TRBD2 (5 bases). The V end lost 0 bases, the J end lost 3 bases, and 8 bases lay between the germline ends. The V gene's germline CDR1 is LGHNA and CDR2 YSLEER. The CDR3 has 14 residues.

Notes on this clone: This sample includes further DNA sequences coding for the same CDR3. The rearrangement links TRBV19 to TRBJ2-5; maybe TRBD2 (5 bases). With 6 bases removed from V and 5 bases from J, the gap between germline ends came to 10 bases. The CDR3 sequence is 12 residues long. Germline V lookup: CDR1 LNHDA, CDR2 SQIVND (reference sequence). CDR3 sequence: CASSSPGETQYF. CDR3 nucleotide sequence: TGTGCCAGTAGCTCCCCGGGGGAGACCCAGTACTTC.

V gene TRBV7-2 combines with J gene TRBJ1-1; the match to TRBD1 covers 9 bases. The CDR3 covers 15 residues. V lost 4 bases, J lost 4 bases, and 7 bases stayed unmatched. Germline V lookup: CDR1 SGHTA, CDR2 FQGNSA. CDR3 sequence reads: CASSSLQGARTEAFF. The CDR3 DNA reads TGTGCCAGCAGCTCCTTACAGGGGGCGCGCACTGAAGCTTTCTTT.

A few counts support this clone. The CDR3 sequence: CASSRIHRVGTDTQYF. In nucleotides, the CDR3 is TGCGCCAGCAGCCGTATACACAGGGTTGGCACAGATACGCAGTATTTT. The V and J genes are TRBV5-1 and TRBJ2-3, with D possibly being TRBD1 (6 bases). V dropped 4 bases and J dropped 1 base, with 16 bases sitting between them. The CDR3 extends over 16 amino acids. Germline-derived CDR1 and CDR2 are SGHRS and YFSETQ.

The chain joins TRBV9 to TRBJ1-1; the match to TRBD1 covers 10 bases. The trim removed 4 bases at V and 4 bases at J, leaving 7 bases unmatched. This CDR3 contains 15 residues. Germline V CDR1 and CDR2: SGDLS, YYNGEE. DNA for the CDR3: TGTGCCAGCAGCTCTGGGACAGGGGAGGTCACTGAAGCTTTCTTT. It codes for CASSSGTGEVTEAFF.

The V call is TRBV2, the J call TRBJ2-1, with D maybe TRBD2 (5 bases). Germline CDR1 reads SNHLY; CDR2 reads FYNNEI. V lost 5 bases and J 10 bases, leaving 21 bases between the germline ends. CDR3 length: 15 amino acids. CDR3 sequence reads: CASSHSDTAGREQFF. CDR3 in DNA: TGTGCCAGCAGTCACAGTGATACCGCGGGCAGGGAGCAGTTCTTC. The whole variable domain, filled in from reference TRBV2 and TRBJ2-1, reads EPEVTQTPSHQVTQMGQEVILRCVPISNHLYFYWYRQILGQKVEFLVSFYNNEISEKSEIFDDQFSVERPDGSNFTLKIRSTKLEDSAMYFCASSHSDTAGREQFFGPGTRLTVL.

V gene TRBV30 combines with J gene TRBJ2-7; 8 bases are shared with TRBD2. Germline V gene lookup returns CDR1 GTSNPN and CDR2 SVGIG (reference sequence). This CDR3 has 13 amino acids. The V segment lost 3 bases and the J segment 7 bases; nucleotides outside the gene matches: 8. CDR3 coding DNA: TGTGCCTGGAGCGGGAGGGCCCTTAGGGAGCAGTACTTC. Encoded protein: CAWSGRALREQYF.

This clone showed up just a few times. The genes are TRBV10-2 and TRBJ2-1, with 11 bases identical to TRBD2. After removal of 7 bases from V and 10 bases from J, the junction contained 9 bases not matched to a gene. The CDR3 length is 14 residues. Germline-derived CDR1 and CDR2 are WSHSY and SAAADI. The CDR3 DNA follows: TGCGCCAGCAAGAGACTAGCGGGATTGTACGAGCAGTTCTTC. It specifies CASKRLAGLYEQFF.

CDR3 in amino acids: CASSLPRNLSGSGQFF. The CDR3 DNA reads as TGTGCCAGCAGCTTACCCCGAAACTTAAGCGGGAGTGGGCAGTTCTTC. The chain recombines TRBV7-9 with TRBJ2-1; 8 bases align to TRBD2. With 2 bases clipped from V and 12 bases from J, the junction kept 15 bases outside the gene matches. CDR1 SEHNR and CDR2 FQNEAQ come from the germline V gene (reference sequence). The CDR3 runs to 16 residues.

This clone appeared a few times. V and J are TRBV30 and TRBJ2-5; 8 positions match TRBD2. The CDR3 length is 15 residues. J was trimmed by 1 base and V by 4 bases; bases with no gene match: 8. Germline CDR1 is GTSNPN and CDR2 is SVGIG (reference sequence). CDR3 sequence reads: CAWNRVAGSQETQYF. The CDR3 nucleotides read TGTGCCTGGAATCGGGTAGCGGGGTCCCAAGAGACCCAGTACTTC.

There are a few counts of this clone. V usage is TRBV7-9 and J usage is TRBJ2-3; D uncertain. CDR1 is SEHNR and CDR2 is FQNEAQ in the germline V gene (reference sequence). V dropped 4 bases and J dropped 4 bases, with 6 bases sitting between them. The CDR3 is 12 amino acids. CDR3 in amino acids: CASSSLSDTQYF. CDR3 sequence (DNA): TGTGCCAGCAGCTCACTATCAGATACGCAGTATTTT.

In its sample, this clone was seen a few times. A junction end diverges from the germline sequence, so it may reflect a read error. CDR3 nucleotide sequence: TGCGCCAGCAGCTTGATTGGGACTAGCGAAGACTTC. Translating it yields CASSLIGTSEDF. This chain joins TRBV5-1 and TRBJ2-5; 10 bases are shared with TRBD2. The germline gives CDR1 SGHRS, CDR2 YFSETQ. CDR3 size: 12 residues.

The chain couples TRBV7-3 to TRBJ1-6, with D unresolved. Per germline, CDR1 SGHTA and CDR2 FQGTGA. V lost 4 bases and J 9 bases, leaving 13 bases between the germline ends. The CDR3 is 14 residues long. CDR3 nucleotide sequence: TGTGCCAGCAGCTCTCTACCCCGGGGTTCACCCCTCCACTTT. Amino acid sequence: CASSSLPRGSPLHF.

The rearrangement links TRBV19 to TRBJ1-1, with a weak D call TRBD1 (6 bases). The CDR3 contains 17 residues. Trimming shortened V by 3 bases and J by 5 bases, and 22 bases separated the two germline ends. Germline CDR1 reads LNHDA; CDR2 reads SQIVND (reference sequence). The CDR3 protein is CASSIRDTLTRETEAFF. DNA for the CDR3: TGTGCCAGTAGTATCAGGGACACTCTGACGCGGGAGACTGAAGCTTTCTTT.

This clone appeared a few times. The genes are TRBV5-4 and TRBJ2-5; the match to TRBD2 covers 9 bases. The ends lost 1 base at V and 1 base at J; junction bases unmatched: 2. The CDR3 contains 15 residues. The germline V gene encodes CDR1 SGHNT and CDR2 YYREEE (reference sequence). CDR3 bases: TGTGCCAGCAGCTTGAGCGGGGGGCCCCAAGAGACCCAGTACTTC. It is translated as CASSLSGGPQETQYF.

Details on this clone: Other nucleotide sequences from this sample produce the same CDR3. The chain carries TRBV7-9 and TRBJ2-5; no clear D. The germline V gene encodes CDR1 SEHNR and CDR2 FQNEAQ (reference sequence). CDR3 size: 12 residues. Trimming took 3 bases from V and 4 from J, leaving 6 bases between them. The CDR3 region is CASSFAGETQYF. CDR3 nucleotides: TGTGCCAGCAGCTTCGCAGGAGAGACCCAGTACTTC.

This clone has just a few counts. V usage is TRBV4-1 and J usage is TRBJ1-2; the D gene is possibly TRBD1 (6 bases). CDR1 MGHRA and CDR2 YSYEKL come from the germline V gene. The V end lost 6 bases, the J end lost 4 bases, and 18 bases lay between the germline ends. The CDR3 loop spans 15 amino acids. CDR3 coding DNA: TGCGCCAGCAGATCCAACGGGGGGCGCTTCTATGGCTACACCTTC. This gives the protein CASRSNGGRFYGYTF.

The chain carries TRBV4-3 and TRBJ1-2, with 10 bases lining up with TRBD1. Germline values: CDR1 LGHNA, CDR2 YSLEER. CDR3 size: 15 residues. V dropped 1 base and J dropped 6; count of bases not matched to a gene: 5. CDR3 in amino acids: CASSQGTGGPNGYTF. The CDR3 coding sequence is TGCGCCAGCAGCCAAGGGACAGGGGGTCCGAATGGCTACACCTTC.

The V gene is TRBV30, the J gene TRBJ2-3; D ambiguous. CDR3 length: 15 residues. Trimming cost V 3 bases and J 6 bases, with 19 bases left between them. Germline V CDR1 and CDR2: GTSNPN, SVGIG (reference sequence). In DNA form, the CDR3 reads TGTGCCTGGAGATGGTCAGGCTCCCAGGCGGATACGCAGTATTTT. The encoded protein is CAWRWSGSQADTQYF.

This clone has a handful of counts. The chain is built from TRBV5-1 and TRBJ1-1, with D perhaps TRBD1 (6 bases). The CDR3 totals 14 residues. V shed 2 bases and J shed 7 bases, with 15 bases lying between them. Germline-derived CDR1 and CDR2 are SGHRS and YFSETQ. The CDR3 is CASSLGTPGLEAFF. CDR3 sequence (DNA): TGCGCCAGCAGCTTAGGGACACCTGGGCTTGAAGCTTTCTTT.

A few counts support this clone. This chain joins TRBV28 and TRBJ1-5; 9 nucleotides match TRBD1. Germline CDR1 MDHEN, CDR2 SYDVKM. The V segment lost 11 bases and the J segment 5 bases; nucleotides outside the gene matches: 7. This CDR3 comprises 13 residues. The chain's CDR3 is CACRGDRDQPQHF. The CDR3 bases are TGTGCCTGTCGCGGGGACAGGGATCAGCCCCAGCATTTT.

This clone was seen more than once but under ten times. The V gene is TRBV9, the J gene TRBJ1-1, with 10 bases that match TRBD1. This CDR3 comprises 16 residues. Per germline, CDR1 SGDLS and CDR2 YYNGEE. V dropped 0 bases and J dropped 1; count of bases not matched to a gene: 3. CDR3 in amino acids: CASSVVRDRGNTEAFF. The CDR3 DNA sequence: TGTGCCAGCAGCGTAGTCCGGGACAGGGGGAACACTGAAGCTTTCTTT.

The rearrangement links TRBV5-1 to TRBJ2-5; tentative D call: TRBD2 (6 bases). The CDR3 sequence is 14 residues long. Germline assignment: CDR1 SGHRS and CDR2 YFSETQ. Trimming took off 3 bases at V and 0 bases at J, with 9 bases between the two ends. Here the CDR3 reads CASSWSSDQETQYF. The CDR3 DNA follows: TGCGCCAGCAGCTGGTCTAGCGACCAAGAGACCCAGTACTTC.

This chain connects TRBV5-1 to TRBJ2-5; 8 bases line up with TRBD2. V shed 3 bases and J 5 bases; nucleotides not matched to a gene: 6. The CDR3 is 14 amino acids. CDR1 is SGHRS, CDR2 YFSETQ, per germline. In DNA, the CDR3 is TGCGCCAGCAGCTCTCGGGGGGGAGAGGAGACCCAGTACTTC. Its translation is CASSSRGGEETQYF.

V usage is TRBV9 and J usage is TRBJ1-1; no firm D call. The CDR3 consists of 13 residues. Trimming shortened V by 1 base and J by 3 bases, and 7 bases separated the two germline ends. Germline values: CDR1 SGDLS, CDR2 YYNGEE. The CDR3: CASSVHADTEAFF. CDR3 nucleotides: TGTGCCAGCAGCGTACATGCGGACACTGAAGCTTTCTTT.

The chain has TRBV29-1 and TRBJ1-1, with 9 bases that match TRBD1. Per germline, CDR1 SQVTM and CDR2 ANQGSEA. The V segment lost 7 bases and the J segment 5 bases; nucleotides outside the gene matches: 5. CDR3 length: 12 residues. The CDR3 nucleotides read TGCAGCGGAACGACAGGGGGGACTGAAGCTTTCTTT. Translation gives CSGTTGGTEAFF.